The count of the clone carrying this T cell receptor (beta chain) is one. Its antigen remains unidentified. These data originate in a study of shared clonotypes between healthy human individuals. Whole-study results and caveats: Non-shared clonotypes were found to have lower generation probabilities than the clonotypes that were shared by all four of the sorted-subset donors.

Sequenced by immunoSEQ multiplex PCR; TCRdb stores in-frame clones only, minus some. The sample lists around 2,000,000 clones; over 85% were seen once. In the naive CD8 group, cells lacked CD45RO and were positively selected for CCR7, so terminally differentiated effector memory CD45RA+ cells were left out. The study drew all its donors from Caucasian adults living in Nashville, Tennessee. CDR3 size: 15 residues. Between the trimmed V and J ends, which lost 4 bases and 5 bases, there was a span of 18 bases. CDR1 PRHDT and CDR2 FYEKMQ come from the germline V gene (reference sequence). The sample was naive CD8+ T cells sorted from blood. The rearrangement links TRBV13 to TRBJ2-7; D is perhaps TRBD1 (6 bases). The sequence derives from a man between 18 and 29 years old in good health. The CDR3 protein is CASSSRGTGFHEQYF. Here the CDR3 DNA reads TGTGCCAGCAGCTCAAGGGGCACAGGGTTCCACGAGCAGTACTTC.